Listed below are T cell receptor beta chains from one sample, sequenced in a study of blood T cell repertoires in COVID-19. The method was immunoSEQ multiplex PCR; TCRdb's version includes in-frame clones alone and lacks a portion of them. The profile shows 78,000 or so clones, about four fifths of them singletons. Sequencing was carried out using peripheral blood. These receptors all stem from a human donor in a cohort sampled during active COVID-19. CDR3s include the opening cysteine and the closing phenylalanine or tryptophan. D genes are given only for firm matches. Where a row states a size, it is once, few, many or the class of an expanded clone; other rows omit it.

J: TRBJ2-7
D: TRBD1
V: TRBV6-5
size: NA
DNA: TGTGCCAGCAGTTGGGACAGGATTACCTACGAGCAGTACTTC
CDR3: CASSWDRITYEQYF

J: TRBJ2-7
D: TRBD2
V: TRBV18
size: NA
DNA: TGTGCCAGCTCGCCGACTAGCGGTTCCTACGAGCAGTACTTC
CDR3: CASSPTSGSYEQYF

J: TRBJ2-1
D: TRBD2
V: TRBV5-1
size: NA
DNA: TGCGCCAGCAGCTTGGTTCTAGCGGGAGTTGGTGAGCAGTTCTTC
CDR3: CASSLVLAGVGEQFF

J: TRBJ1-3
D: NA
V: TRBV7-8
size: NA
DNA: TGTGCCAGCAGGGAGGGAACAACTGGAAACACCATATATTTT
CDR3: CASREGTTGNTIYF

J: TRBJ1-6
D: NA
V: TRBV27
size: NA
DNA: TGTGCCAGCAGCCCCCGCGCGGGGCGCAATAATTCACCCCTCCACTTT
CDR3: CASSPRAGRNNSPLHF

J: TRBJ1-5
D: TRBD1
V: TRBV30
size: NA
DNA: TGTGCCTGGACTAGGACAGGGACGAGCAATCAGCCCCAGCATTTT
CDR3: CAWTRTGTSNQPQHF

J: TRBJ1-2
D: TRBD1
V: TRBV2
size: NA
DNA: TGTGCCAGCGTCCGGAGACCGGGACAGGGGTGGGATGGCTACACCTTC
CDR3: CASVRRPGQGWDGYTF

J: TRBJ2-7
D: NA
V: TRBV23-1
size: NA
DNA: TGCGCCAGCAGTCCCCAGGAGAACCAGGGCTACGAGCAGTACTTC
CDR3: CASSPQENQGYEQYF

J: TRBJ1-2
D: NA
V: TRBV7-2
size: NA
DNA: TGTGCCAGCAGCTTTAAGGTGGGAGGGCACTATGGCTACACCTTC
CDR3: CASSFKVGGHYGYTF

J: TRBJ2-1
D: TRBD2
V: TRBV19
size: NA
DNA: TGTGCCAGTAGCGTCCTAGCGGGGGGGCGCAATGAGCAGTTCTTC
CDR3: CASSVLAGGRNEQFF

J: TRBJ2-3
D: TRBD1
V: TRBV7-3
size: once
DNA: TGTGCCAGCAGCCTTGGACAGGGTTTTGGCACAGATACGCAGTATTTT
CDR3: CASSLGQGFGTDTQYF

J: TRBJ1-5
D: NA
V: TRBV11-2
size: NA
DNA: TGTGCCAGCAGCAACGACGGAGTACAGCCCCAGCATTTT
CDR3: CASSNDGVQPQHF

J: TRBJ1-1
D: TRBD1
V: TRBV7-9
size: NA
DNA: TGTGCCAGCAGCCCGGGACAGGCCCTCCCTGAAGCTTTCTTT
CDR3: CASSPGQALPEAFF

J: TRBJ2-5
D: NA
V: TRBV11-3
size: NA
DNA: TGTGCCAGCAGCCCCGACTGGGAAGAGACCCAGTACTTC
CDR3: CASSPDWEETQYF

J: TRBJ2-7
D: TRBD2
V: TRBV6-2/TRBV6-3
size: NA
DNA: TGTGCCAGCAGTTACTCGACTAGCGGGAGGGACTCCTACGAGCAGTACTTC
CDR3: CASSYSTSGRDSYEQYF

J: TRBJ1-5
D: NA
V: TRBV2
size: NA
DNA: TGTGCCAGCAGATCAACAGGGTTCCAGCATTTT
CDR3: CASRSTGFQHF

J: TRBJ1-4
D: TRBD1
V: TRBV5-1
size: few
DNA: TGCGCCAGCACCAAAGGAGGGACAGGGCGAACTAATGAAAAACTGTTTTTT
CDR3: CASTKGGTGRTNEKLFF

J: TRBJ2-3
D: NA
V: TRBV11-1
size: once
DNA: TGTGCCAGCAGCTTAAATGCTAGAAGGAAAGATACGCAGTATTTT
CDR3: CASSLNARRKDTQYF

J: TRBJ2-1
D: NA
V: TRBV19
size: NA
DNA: TGTGCCAGTAGTATCCAATCCCCGGGGATCGGCGGTGAGCAGTTCTTC
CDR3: CASSIQSPGIGGEQFF

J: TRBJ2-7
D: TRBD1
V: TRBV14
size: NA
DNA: TGTGCCAGCAGCCAAGATAGGAGGACAGGGGATAGTAAGCAGTACTTC
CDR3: CASSQDRRTGDSKQYF

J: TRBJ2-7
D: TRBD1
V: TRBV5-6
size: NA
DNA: TGTGCCAGCAGCTTGGCTCCGGGACAGGGCTCCTACGAGCAGTACTTC
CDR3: CASSLAPGQGSYEQYF

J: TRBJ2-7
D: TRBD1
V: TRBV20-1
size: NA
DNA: TGCAGTGCCAAGGGGGCGCGGGAGCAGTACTTC
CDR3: CSAKGAREQYF

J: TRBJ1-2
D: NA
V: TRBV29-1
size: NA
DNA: TGCAGCGTTGGAAGGGAGACTAACTATGGCTACACCTTC
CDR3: CSVGRETNYGYTF

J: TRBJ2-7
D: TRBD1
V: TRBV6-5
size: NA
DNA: TGTGCCAGCGCTGTAGCCGGGACAGCCTCCTACGAGCAGTACTTC
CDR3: CASAVAGTASYEQYF

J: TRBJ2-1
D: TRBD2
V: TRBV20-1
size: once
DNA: TGCAGCGTAGCGGGGTACAATGAGCAGTTCTTC
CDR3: CSVAGYNEQFF

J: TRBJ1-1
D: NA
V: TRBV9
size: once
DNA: TGTGCCAGCAGCAGAGACCCTAACAGGGAATTGGCAGCTTTCTTT
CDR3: CASSRDPNRELAAFF

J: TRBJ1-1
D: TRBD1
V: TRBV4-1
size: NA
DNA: TGCGCCAGCGGATACCGGGACAGGGGGCCGGAGAACACTGAAGCTTTCTTT
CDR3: CASGYRDRGPENTEAFF